This T cell receptor beta chain was sequenced for a study of blood T cell repertoires in COVID-19 (dated by TCRdb to about 2020). Regarding the complete study: Samples covering the acute and convalescent phases of COVID-19 were provided by collaborators in the United States, Italy and Spain. The prospective study material was composed of cDNA or gDNA derived from T cells, B-cell-depleted T cells, or PBMCs. Deeply sampled blood TCRbeta repertoires from subjects exposed to, actively infected with, or recovered from COVID-19 were included in the dataset. The repertoires were released in a freely available public database intended as a resource for research on the immune response to SARS-CoV-2. Samples were obtained from the ongoing ImmuneRACE study (first 160 participants) and from approximately 1,200 subjects provided by 6 global collaborators. Sample metadata almost always included a de-identified subject ID, COVID-19 status, age in years and sex. Where HLA class I and class II types were available, the types were taken from metadata supplied by the sample provider, not from assay-based typing. Summary of the overall study and its limitations: Clinical and demographic metadata were provided uncurated, with the amount varying by source and participant.

Whole blood was collected in K2EDTA tubes by collaborating institutions according to the institutions' own protocols. Collaborator samples were shipped for TCRbeta analysis as frozen whole blood, isolated PBMCs, or DNA extracted from either sample type. The immunoSEQ Assay, a bias-controlled multiplex PCR, was used to amplify TCRbeta CDR3 regions from genomic DNA. The original pipeline was this. Within the assay, amplification of reference gene primers was used to estimate how many nucleated cells each sample contained. To quantify the absolute abundance of each unique TCRbeta CDR3 rearrangement, sequence reads were collapsed and filtered. Productive Simpson clonality was computed per sample as the square root of Simpson's diversity index over productive rearrangements. Not all clones reach the TCRdb copy of this immuneACCESS table, which keeps in-frame sequences only. Checked studies attribute under half of the gap to unresolved V genes and leave the rest unexplained. V, J and clone size were drawn from that table, and D and trimming were deduced from the DNA. The sample yields over 80,000 clones; 87% were counted once. Jointly, the top ten make up 15% to 20% of the sample.

About this clone: Its antigen specificity is not known. No base quality values were provided; no much bigger clone lies one nucleotide off.

Per the germline V gene, SGDLS is the CDR1 and YYNGEE is the CDR2. Spanning cysteine to phenylalanine, the CDR3 consists of 15 amino acids. CDR3 DNA is the only sequence kept; it has 45 bases, read in frame from the first base. At the junction V is shortened by 0 bases and J by 7 bases, with 14 bases in between. Sequencing was done on a sample of peripheral blood. This sequence was found in a human donor in a cohort sampled during active COVID-19. The chain links TRBV9 with TRBJ2-1; matching of 5 bases hints at TRBD1 as the D gene. The sequence in DNA is TGTGCCAGCAGCGTAGAGTGGGCAGGGAAAAATGAGCAGTTCTTC. Translated, this gives CASSVEWAGKNEQFF.